These T cell receptor beta chains were read from a single sample in a study of beta chain features in type 1 diabetes. Produced via immunoSEQ multiplex PCR; TCRdb's table is partial and in-frame only. The sample carries fewer than 400,000 clones, 7.5% to 9% recorded once. Sequences were obtained from central memory CD4+ T cells from blood. These receptor sequences come from a woman aged 18-30 years in good health. The CDR3 runs from the conserved cysteine through the conserved F or W. The D gene is left open where the match is weak. Clone size is stated in some rows and not others, as once, few, many or a class when expanded.

size | J | V | D | CDR3 | DNA
. | TRBJ2-6 | TRBV7-2 | TRBD1 | CASSPGQDSSGANVLTF | TGTGCCAGCAGCCCCGGACAGGACTCCTCTGGGGCCAACGTCCTGACTTTC
. | TRBJ1-1 | TRBV6-5 | . | CASRVGQLNTEAFF | TGTGCCAGCAGGGTGGGGCAACTGAACACTGAAGCTTTCTTT
few | TRBJ1-1 | TRBV2 | . | CATKMNTEAFF | TGTGCCACAAAGATGAACACTGAAGCTTTCTTT
. | TRBJ2-7 | TRBV6-1 | . | CASRLPGRYEQYF | TGTGCCAGCAGGCTCCCGGGGCGCTACGAGCAGTACTTC
. | TRBJ2-7 | TRBV5-5 | TRBD2 | CASSWGGTSVGEQYF | TGTGCCAGCAGCTGGGGAGGGACCTCGGTTGGGGAGCAGTACTTC
few | TRBJ2-3 | TRBV5-1 | TRBD2 | CASSWTSGSTDTQYF | TGCGCCAGCAGCTGGACTAGCGGTAGCACAGATACGCAGTATTTT
. | TRBJ2-1 | TRBV19 | TRBD2 | CASRGLAAGYNEQFF | TGTGCCAGTAGGGGACTAGCTGCGGGTTACAATGAGCAGTTCTTC
. | TRBJ2-1 | TRBV7-2 | TRBD2 | CASSSGTSGTRLFF | TGTGCCAGCAGCTCCGGGACTAGCGGGACAAGGTTGTTCTTC
. | TRBJ2-3 | TRBV2 | TRBD1 | CASNGQGNTDTQYF | TGTGCCAGCAATGGACAGGGGAACACAGATACGCAGTATTTT
few | TRBJ1-4 | TRBV28 | TRBD1 | CASSPSTGANEKLFF | TGTGCCAGCAGTCCCTCCACAGGGGCTAATGAAAAACTGTTTTTT
few | TRBJ2-4 | TRBV5-5 | . | CASSVTGLGAKNIQYF | TGTGCCAGCAGCGTAACGGGACTCGGAGCCAAAAACATTCAGTACTTC
few | TRBJ2-2 | TRBV18 | TRBD2 | CASSPREGPTGELFF | TGTGCCAGCTCACCTCGGGAGGGCCCCACCGGGGAGCTGTTTTTT
. | TRBJ2-5 | TRBV6-5 | . | CASSYSWLREETQYF | TGTGCCAGCAGTTACTCGTGGCTACGGGAAGAGACCCAGTACTTC
. | TRBJ1-5 | TRBV6-4 | TRBD1 | CASSPMTGQPQHF | TGTGCCAGCAGCCCCATGACAGGGCAGCCCCAGCATTTT
many | TRBJ2-4 | TRBV7-2 | TRBD2 | CASSLASGSSQNIQYF | TGTGCCAGCAGCTTAGCTAGCGGGAGTAGTCAAAACATTCAGTACTTC
. | TRBJ1-1 | TRBV18 | . | CASSPLRWGQNSDEAFF | TGTGCCAGCTCACCACTAAGGTGGGGGCAAAATAGCGATGAAGCTTTCTTT
. | TRBJ2-6 | TRBV18 | TRBD1 | CASSSGQTGANVLTF | TGTGCCAGCTCATCGGGACAGACTGGGGCCAACGTCCTGACTTTC
few | TRBJ1-2 | TRBV7-9 | . | CASSWGYLEGYTF | TGTGCCAGCAGCTGGGGGTATTTGGAAGGCTACACCTTC
. | TRBJ2-3 | TRBV6-1 | . | CASSESGGAYTQYF | TGTGCCAGCAGTGAATCGGGGGGCGCGTATACGCAGTATTTT
few | TRBJ2-1 | TRBV20-1 | . | CSARIGEQFF | TGCAGTGCTAGAATAGGTGAGCAGTTCTTC
. | TRBJ2-2 | TRBV7-9 | TRBD1 | CASSRGQSTGELFF | TGTGCCAGCAGCAGGGGACAGAGCACCGGGGAGCTGTTTTTT
few | TRBJ2-1 | TRBV9 | TRBD1 | CASSVLRQGSYNEQFF | TGTGCCAGCAGCGTCCTCCGACAGGGATCCTACAATGAGCAGTTCTTC